One and the same sample provided the 8 T cell receptor beta chains below, sequenced in a study of OX40 agonist ivuxolimab in advanced cancers. Produced via immunoSEQ multiplex PCR; TCRdb's table is partial and in-frame only. The repertoire holds some 43,000 clones, with approximately 87% as singletons. The source was CD4+ or CD8+ T cells sorted from blood, collected in a trial of the OX40 agonist ivuxolimab. These receptors originate from an adult with an advanced solid tumor such as melanoma, head and neck, liver or kidney cancer.

This clone was counted a few times. The gene calls are TRBV7-8 and TRBJ2-7; D tentatively fits TRBD1 or TRBD2 (5 bases each). The CDR3 has 15 residues. Germline V gene data show CDR1 as SGHVS and CDR2 as FQNEAQ. Trimming left V 4 bases short and J 2 bases short, with 15 bases between. The CDR3 sequence is CASSSRLGVPYEQYF. The CDR3 DNA is TGTGCCAGCAGCTCCCGTTTGGGGGTTCCCTACGAGCAGTACTTC.

The genes are TRBV2 and TRBJ1-5, with D tentatively TRBD1 (6 bases). Per the germline V gene, CDR1 is SNHLY and CDR2 is FYNNEI. V was clipped by 3 bases and J by 0 bases, with 9 bases between them. The CDR3 is 15 amino acids. The CDR3 region is CASSDRGHSNQPQHF. DNA of the CDR3: TGTGCCAGCAGTGACAGGGGCCATAGCAATCAGCCCCAGCATTTT. The variable domain in full, with the rest retrieved from reference TRBV2 and TRBJ1-5, is EPEVTQTPSHQVTQMGQEVILRCVPISNHLYFYWYRQILGQKVEFLVSFYNNEISEKSEIFDDQFSVERPDGSNFTLKIRSTKLEDSAMYFCASSDRGHSNQPQHFGDGTRLSIL.

The V and J genes are TRBV4-1 and TRBJ1-1; 10 nucleotides line up with TRBD1. Germline loops: CDR1 MGHRA, CDR2 YSYEKL. This CDR3 has 14 amino acids. V lost 1 base to trimming and J lost 4 bases; unmatched junction nucleotides: 0. CDR3 in amino acids: CASSQGQGATEAFF. CDR3 nucleotides: TGCGCCAGCAGCCAAGGACAGGGGGCCACTGAAGCTTTCTTT.

This chain joins TRBV7-9 and TRBJ2-5; TRBD2 matches at 12 bases. The CDR3 length is 16 residues. Trimming at V came to 5 bases and at J to 4 bases, leaving 8 bases not matched to a gene. From germline, CDR1 is SEHNR and CDR2 FQNEAQ (reference sequence). DNA of the CDR3: TGTGCCAGCAGCGAGACTAGCGGGAGTCTGTTAGAGACCCAGTACTTC. Residues: CASSETSGSLLETQYF.

V is TRBV4-3 and J is TRBJ2-1, with 7 bases that match TRBD2. V lost 2 bases and J lost 6; bases outside the gene matches: 16. The CDR3 loop spans 18 amino acids. The germline V gene encodes CDR1 LGHNA and CDR2 YSLEER. The CDR3 region has the DNA TGCGCCAGCAGCCAAAGGCGTGCGGGAGTCAGGTCCCTCAATGAGCAGTTCTTC. It codes for CASSQRRAGVRSLNEQFF.

This clone has a single count. The CDR3 is CSGTDNTEAFF. Written as DNA, the CDR3 is TGCAGCGGAACCGACAACACTGAAGCTTTCTTT. The rearrangement uses TRBV29-1 and TRBJ1-1; no reliable D call. Per germline, CDR1 SQVTM and CDR2 ANQGSEA. V was cut by 7 bases and J by 2 bases, with 8 bases left in between. The length of the CDR3 is 11 residues.

V and J are TRBV27 and TRBJ1-1; possibly TRBD1 for D (5 bases). V gave up 2 bases and J gave up 3 bases, with 10 bases separating them. CDR1 and CDR2 (germline): MNHEY, SMNVEV (reference sequence). The CDR3 has 14 amino acids. The CDR3 bases are TGTGCCAGCAGTTTAACGTCAGGGTACACTGAAGCTTTCTTT. Translating it yields CASSLTSGYTEAFF.

The sample holds one count of this clone. Other nucleotide sequences from this sample produce the same CDR3. The chain has TRBV4-3 and TRBJ2-7; 10 bases are shared with TRBD1. Trimming took 3 bases from V and 2 from J; bases not matched to a gene: 1. Germline CDR1 is LGHNA and CDR2 is YSLEER. The CDR3 runs to 14 residues. The CDR3 bases are TGCGCCAGCAGCCACGGACAGGGGGCCTACGAGCAGTACTTC. Encoded protein: CASSHGQGAYEQYF.